These T cell receptor beta chains were read from a single sample in a study of blood T cells in healthy people across ages. TCRdb reanalysed the 5' RACE reads using MiXCR and keeps one entry per CDR3 protein. The sample holds about 1.7 million distinct CDR3 sequences, roughly 28% seen once. The sample was blood. These receptors were obtained from a woman in her twenties or thirties in good health. Both conserved end residues are part of each CDR3. A D gene is named only where the DNA matches it firmly. Clone sizes are given selectively: once, few, many, or a class where the clone is expanded.

V: TRBV24-1; D: .; J: TRBJ1-4; size: .; CDR3: CAVSGREDEKLFF; DNA: TGTGCCGTGTCCGGGAGAGAGGATGAAAAACTGTTTTTT
V: TRBV14; D: .; J: TRBJ2-5; size: .; CDR3: CASSPGLSYNEQYF; DNA: TGTGCCAGCAGTCCGGGGCTATCCTACAATGAGCAGTACTTC
V: TRBV5-1; D: .; J: TRBJ2-5; size: .; CDR3: CASSSRDSGPATQYF; DNA: TGCGCCAGCAGCTCAAGGGACAGCGGGCCGGCTACCCAGTACTTC
V: TRBV7-3; D: .; J: TRBJ2-2; size: few; CDR3: CASSRPGQNTGELFF; DNA: TGTGCCAGCAGCCGTCCGGGACAGAACACCGGGGAGCTGTTTTTT
V: TRBV20-1; D: .; J: TRBJ1-4; size: .; CDR3: CSARGRAGNEKLFF; DNA: TGCAGTGCTAGAGGCAGGGCCGGTAATGAAAAACTGTTTTTT
V: TRBV12-3/TRBV12-4; D: .; J: TRBJ1-2; size: .; CDR3: CASSRVTNYGYTF; DNA: TGTGCCAGCAGCCGGGTGACTAACTATGGCTACACCTTC
V: TRBV29-1; D: .; J: TRBJ2-3; size: .; CDR3: CSGGGDGTTDTQYF; DNA: TGCAGCGGGGGGGGCGATGGGACTACAGATACGCAGTATTTT
V: TRBV29-1; D: .; J: TRBJ2-7; size: .; CDR3: CSVVSGAHTYNEQYF; DNA: TGCAGCGTTGTTTCGGGGGCCCACACCTACAATGAGCAGTACTTC
V: TRBV5-1; D: .; J: TRBJ2-3; size: few; CDR3: CASSLEKDYDTQYF; DNA: TGCGCCAGCAGCTTGGAGAAAGATTACGATACGCAGTATTTT
V: TRBV20-1; D: .; J: TRBJ2-2; size: few; CDR3: CSALRAGPNTGELFF; DNA: TGCAGTGCTTTAAGGGCAGGGCCGAACACCGGGGAGCTGTTTTTT
V: TRBV11-2; D: .; J: TRBJ2-7; size: .; CDR3: CASSSLKGSYNEQYF; DNA: TGTGCCAGCAGCTCCCTCAAGGGCTCCTACAATGAGCAGTACTTC
V: TRBV19; D: .; J: TRBJ1-2; size: .; CDR3: CASSAGSSGKGYGYTF; DNA: TGTGCCAGTAGTGCCGGGAGCTCGGGTAAGGGCTATGGCTACACCTTC
V: TRBV10-3; D: .; J: TRBJ1-5; size: many; CDR3: CATGRTGDQPQHF; DNA: TGTGCCACAGGACGGACTGGAGATCAGCCCCAGCATTTT
V: TRBV27; D: TRBD1; J: TRBJ2-7; size: .; CDR3: CATSEHGTGGGNEQYF; DNA: TGTGCCACCAGTGAACATGGGACAGGGGGTGGGAATGAGCAGTACTTC
V: TRBV7-8; D: TRBD1; J: TRBJ1-1; size: few; CDR3: CASRLGQYMNTEAFF; DNA: TGTGCCAGCAGGCTGGGACAGTACATGAACACTGAAGCTTTCTTT
V: TRBV5-4; D: .; J: TRBJ2-1; size: .; CDR3: CASSLANFAGGRNYNEQFF; DNA: TGTGCCAGCAGCTTGGCCAATTTTGCCGGGGGGCGCAACTACAATGAGCAGTTCTTC
V: TRBV7-9; D: TRBD2; J: TRBJ2-7; size: many; CDR3: CASSLPGLVYEQYF; DNA: TGTGCCAGCAGCTTACCGGGACTAGTATACGAGCAGTACTTC
V: TRBV6-4; D: TRBD2; J: TRBJ2-5; size: many; CDR3: CASSPQAGSQETQYF; DNA: TGTGCCAGCAGTCCCCAAGCGGGATCACAAGAGACCCAGTACTTC
V: TRBV10-3; D: TRBD1; J: TRBJ1-5; size: few; CDR3: CAIKGAASNQPQHF; DNA: TGTGCCATCAAGGGGGCGGCTAGCAATCAGCCCCAGCATTTT
V: TRBV12-3/TRBV12-4; D: .; J: TRBJ2-3; size: many; CDR3: CASAPWGDTQYF; DNA: TGTGCCAGCGCCCCCTGGGGTGATACGCAGTATTTT
V: TRBV12-3/TRBV12-4; D: .; J: TRBJ2-2; size: .; CDR3: CASSFVSNSNTGELFF; DNA: TGTGCCAGCAGTTTCGTTTCCAATTCGAACACCGGGGAGCTGTTTTTT
V: TRBV11-2; D: TRBD1; J: TRBJ2-1; size: few; CDR3: CASSLGSGQGMNEQFF; DNA: TGTGCCAGCAGCCTAGGATCGGGACAGGGCATGAATGAGCAGTTCTTC
V: TRBV12-3/TRBV12-4; D: .; J: TRBJ2-1; size: few; CDR3: CASSPRQGRGWSEQFF; DNA: TGTGCCAGCAGTCCACGACAGGGGAGGGGGTGGTCTGAGCAGTTCTTC
V: TRBV29-1; D: .; J: TRBJ2-2; size: .; CDR3: CSVEGRGTGELFF; DNA: TGCAGCGTTGAGGGCAGAGGGACCGGGGAGCTGTTTTTT
V: TRBV15; D: .; J: TRBJ1-2; size: few; CDR3: CATSLTPGQNYGYTF; DNA: TGTGCCACCAGCTTAACCCCCGGGCAGAACTATGGCTACACCTTC
V: TRBV10-3; D: TRBD1; J: TRBJ2-5; size: .; CDR3: CAISPTGPVQETQYF; DNA: TGTGCCATCAGCCCGACAGGGCCTGTCCAAGAGACCCAGTACTTC
V: TRBV12-3/TRBV12-4; D: .; J: TRBJ2-5; size: many; CDR3: CASSSGSFGDDRETQYF; DNA: TGTGCCAGCAGTTCGGGTTCCTTCGGGGATGATCGGGAGACCCAGTACTTC
V: TRBV11-2; D: TRBD2; J: TRBJ2-5; size: few; CDR3: CASSWRLAGAVEGETQYF; DNA: TGTGCCAGCAGCTGGCGCCTAGCGGGGGCCGTTGAGGGGGAGACCCAGTACTTC
V: TRBV12-3/TRBV12-4; D: .; J: TRBJ1-1; size: .; CDR3: CASSLAQDLDTEAFF; DNA: TGTGCCAGCAGTTTAGCGCAAGACTTGGACACTGAAGCTTTCTTT
V: TRBV20-1; D: TRBD1; J: TRBJ1-5; size: few; CDR3: CSAVNRGGLHQPQHF; DNA: TGCAGTGCTGTCAACAGGGGGGGACTCCATCAGCCCCAGCATTTT
V: TRBV20-1; D: TRBD2; J: TRBJ2-1; size: .; CDR3: CSARIAGPSYNEQFF; DNA: TGCAGTGCTAGGATAGCGGGCCCCTCCTACAATGAGCAGTTCTTC
V: TRBV24-1; D: .; J: TRBJ2-7; size: .; CDR3: CATSSGSVSSYEQYF; DNA: TGTGCCACCAGTAGCGGGTCTGTTAGCTCCTACGAGCAGTACTTC
V: TRBV4-2; D: .; J: TRBJ1-4; size: .; CDR3: CASSQGVSSNEKLFF; DNA: TGTGCCAGCAGCCAAGGGGTCAGCAGTAATGAAAAACTGTTTTTT
V: TRBV29-1; D: .; J: TRBJ1-4; size: .; CDR3: CSGALKGTELFF; DNA: TGCAGCGGGGCCCTAAAGGGAACGGAACTGTTTTTT
V: TRBV10-3; D: .; J: TRBJ1-5; size: .; CDR3: CAISEPGTGNQPQHF; DNA: TGTGCCATCAGTGAGCCTGGCACTGGCAATCAGCCCCAGCATTTT
V: TRBV5-6; D: .; J: TRBJ1-1; size: .; CDR3: CASSLWTSRVTEAFF; DNA: TGTGCCAGCAGCTTGTGGACGTCACGAGTAACTGAAGCTTTCTTT
V: TRBV5-1; D: TRBD1; J: TRBJ2-2; size: .; CDR3: CASSGPTGAKGTGELFF; DNA: TGCGCCAGCAGCGGCCCGACAGGGGCGAAAGGGACCGGGGAGCTGTTTTTT
V: TRBV24-1; D: TRBD2; J: TRBJ2-2; size: .; CDR3: CATSDTSGGQGTGELFF; DNA: TGTGCCACCAGTGATACTAGCGGGGGCCAAGGCACCGGGGAGCTGTTTTTT